This T cell receptor (beta chain) comes out of a study of blood T cells in healthy people across ages. The V and J ends lost 6 bases and 3 bases, in that order; junction bases with no gene match: 9. The CDR3 is made up of 15 amino acids. CDR1 and CDR2 (germline): MNHEY, SVGAGI. With a J-beta primer mix and a sample-barcoded 5' primer, a second PCR ran roughly 6 to 12 cycles. TCRdb called the 5' RACE reads again in MiXCR, with one record for every CDR3 protein. The sample has more than 500,000 distinct CDR3 sequences; roughly a quarter are singletons. This clonotype was found a few times. The same data also contributed to another study, on T cells of mothers and their children.

The sequence was obtained from a boy aged 2 to 9 in good health. The V and J genes are TRBV6-5 and TRBJ2-7; TRBD2 aligns across 9 bases. The sample comprised blood. Here the CDR3 DNA reads TGTGCCAGCAGCCGTGGTAGCGGGAGCAGCTACGAGCAGTACTTC. It specifies CASSRGSGSSYEQYF.